What follows are 2 T cell receptor beta chains derived from one specimen sequenced in a study of shared clonotypes between healthy human individuals. Sequencing used immunoSEQ multiplex PCR; TCRdb keeps in-frame clones, though not all of them. The sample lists about 980,000 clones; less than 85% were seen once. The specimen sequenced was memory CD4+ T cells sorted from blood. Subset given: CD45RA-negative fraction. These receptors were collected from a man younger than 35 in good health.

Here the CDR3 reads CASSLGGTTDTQYF. The DNA for the CDR3 is TGTGCCAGCAGCCTTGGGGGGACCACAGATACGCAGTATTTT. The V and J genes are TRBV4-2 and TRBJ2-3; D is perhaps TRBD2 (6 bases). This CDR3 comprises 14 residues. The V gene lost 4 bases and the J gene lost 2 bases, with 10 bases spanning the gap. CDR1 is LGHNA and CDR2 is YNFKEQ in the germline V gene.

The chain carries TRBV18 and TRBJ2-7; D is undetermined. Trimming pared 3 bases from V and 6 bases from J, leaving 15 bases between. The V gene's germline CDR1 is KGHSH and CDR2 LQKENI. The CDR3 loop spans 14 amino acids. CDR3 sequence reads: CASSPGLPYLEQYF. The CDR3 DNA sequence: TGTGCCAGCTCACCCGGCCTACCCTACCTCGAGCAGTACTTC. Combining the CDR3 with reference TRBV18 and TRBJ2-7 gives the whole variable domain NAGVMQNPRHLVRRRGQEARLRCSPMKGHSHVYWYRQLPEEGLKFMVYLQKENIIDESGMPKERFSAEFPKEGPSILRIQQVVRGDSAAYFCASSPGLPYLEQYFGPGTRLTVT.